This T cell receptor (beta chain) was sequenced during a study of cytomegalovirus exposure and HLA in healthy donors. Study details: Membership in the Caucasian-associated ancestry cluster was found for about four fifths of approximately 430 genotyped donors.

The CDR3 runs 15 residues. Germline V lookup: CDR1 MNHEY, CDR2 SMNVEV (reference sequence). V was clipped by 5 bases and J by 4 bases; unmatched bases: 5. Broader study findings: Judged likely to be a sequencing artifact was a cluster of highly shared sequence variants.

With respect to this clone: Its antigen is still unknown.

Primers included in the PCR were 60 Vbeta and 13 Jbeta primers. The repertoire was sequenced with immunoSEQ multiplex PCR; TCRdb's copy has only in-frame clones and lacks some. The sample includes roughly 180,000 clones, 85% of them seen just once. The chain employs TRBV27 and TRBJ2-1, with 10 bases lining up with TRBD2. Specimen: PBMCs. This sequence was found in a boy aged 2 to 9 in good health and CMV-seronegative. In nucleotides, the CDR3 is TGTGCCAGCAGTCCGTCTAGCGGGGGTTACAATGAGCAGTTCTTC. Its protein is CASSPSSGGYNEQFF.